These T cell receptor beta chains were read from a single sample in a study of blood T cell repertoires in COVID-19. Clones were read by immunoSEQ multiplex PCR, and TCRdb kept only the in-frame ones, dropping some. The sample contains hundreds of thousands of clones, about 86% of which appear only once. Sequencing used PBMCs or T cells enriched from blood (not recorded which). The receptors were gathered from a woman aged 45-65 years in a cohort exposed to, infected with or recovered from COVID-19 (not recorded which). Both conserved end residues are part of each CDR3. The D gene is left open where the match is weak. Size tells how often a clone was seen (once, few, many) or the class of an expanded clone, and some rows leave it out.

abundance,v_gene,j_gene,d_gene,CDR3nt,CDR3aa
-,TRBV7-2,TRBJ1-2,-,TGTGCCAGCAGCTTTTCCTCGACCGTAACTACTAATTATGGCTACACCTTC,CASSFSSTVTTNYGYTF
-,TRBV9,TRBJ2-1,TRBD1,TGTGCCAGCAGCAGGGGGACAGGAGCCCTCAATGAGCAGTTCTTC,CASSRGTGALNEQFF
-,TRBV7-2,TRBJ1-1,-,TGTGCCAGCAGCCGTGGGGGCAGAGTCACTGAAGCTTTCTTT,CASSRGGRVTEAFF
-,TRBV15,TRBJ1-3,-,TGTGCCACCAGCAGATCGTACCGCGGGGGAAACACCATATATTTT,CATSRSYRGGNTIYF
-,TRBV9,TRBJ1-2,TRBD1,TGTGCCAGCAGCGTAGAGCAGGACAGGCCAATCTATGGCTACACCTTC,CASSVEQDRPIYGYTF
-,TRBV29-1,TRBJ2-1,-,TGCAGCTTCAATGGGAGAAACTCCTACAATGAGCAGTTCTTC,CSFNGRNSYNEQFF
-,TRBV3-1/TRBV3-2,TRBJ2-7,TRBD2,TGTGCCAGCAGCCAAAAAATCCTAGCGGGGGGGCTGTCGACCTACGAGCAGTACTTC,CASSQKILAGGLSTYEQYF
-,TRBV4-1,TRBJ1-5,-,TGCGCCAGCAGCGTCCCAGGGAGGTGGAATCAGCCCCAGCATTTT,CASSVPGRWNQPQHF
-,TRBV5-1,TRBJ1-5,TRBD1,TGCGCCAGCAGCCGACAGGGCGATCAGCCCCAGCATTTT,CASSRQGDQPQHF
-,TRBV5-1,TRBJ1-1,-,TGCGCCAGCAGCTTTGCAGGGAACACTGAAGCTTTCTTT,CASSFAGNTEAFF
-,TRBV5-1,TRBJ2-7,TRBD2,TGCGCCAGCAGCCCATCAACTAGCGGCGGCTACGAGCAGTACTTC,CASSPSTSGGYEQYF
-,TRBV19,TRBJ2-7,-,TGTGCCAGTAGTTGGGGGCAGGGCTTACCCCACGAGCAGTACTTC,CASSWGQGLPHEQYF
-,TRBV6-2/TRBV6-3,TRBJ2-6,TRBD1,TGTGCCAGCAGTTACGACAGGGGCAGCGGGGCCAACGTCCTGACTTTC,CASSYDRGSGANVLTF
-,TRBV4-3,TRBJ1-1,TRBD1,TGCGCCAGCAGCCAAGCCGACTCGGCTAGGGGACAGACGAACACTGAAGCTTTCTTT,CASSQADSARGQTNTEAFF
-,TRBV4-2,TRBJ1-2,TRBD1,TGTGCCAGCAGCCAGGGTAGGACAGGGGCGGTTGCTAGTGGCTACACCTTC,CASSQGRTGAVASGYTF
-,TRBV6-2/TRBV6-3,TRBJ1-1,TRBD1,TGTGCCAGCAGTTACCCAAGGGGGCAACACTCTGAAGCTTTCTTT,CASSYPRGQHSEAFF
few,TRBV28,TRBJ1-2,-,TGTGCCAGCAGTTTAAGCGAGCTCAACTATGGCTACACCTTC,CASSLSELNYGYTF
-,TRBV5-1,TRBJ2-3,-,TGCGCCAGCAGCTTGGAGGGGACTGCGGGTACAGATACGCAGTATTTT,CASSLEGTAGTDTQYF